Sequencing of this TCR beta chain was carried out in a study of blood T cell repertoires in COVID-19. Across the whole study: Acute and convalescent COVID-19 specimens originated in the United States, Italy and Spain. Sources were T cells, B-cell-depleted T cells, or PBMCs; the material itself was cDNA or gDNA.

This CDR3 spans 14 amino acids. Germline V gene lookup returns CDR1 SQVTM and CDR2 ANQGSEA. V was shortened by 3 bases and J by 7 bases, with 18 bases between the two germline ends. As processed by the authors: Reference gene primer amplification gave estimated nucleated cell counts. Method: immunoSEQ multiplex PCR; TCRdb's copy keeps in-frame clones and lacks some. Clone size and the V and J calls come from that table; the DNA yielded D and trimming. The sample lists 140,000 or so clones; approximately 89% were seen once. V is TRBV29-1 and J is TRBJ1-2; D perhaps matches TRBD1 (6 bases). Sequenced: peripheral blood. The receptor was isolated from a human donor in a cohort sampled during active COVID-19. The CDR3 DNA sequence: TGCAGCGTTGAGGGTCCCGGGGGGCGCGGTGGCTACACCTTC. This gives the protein CSVEGPGGRGGYTF.